These T cell receptor beta chains were read from a single sample in a study of blood T cell repertoires in COVID-19. Clones were read by immunoSEQ multiplex PCR, and TCRdb kept only the in-frame ones, dropping some. Of approximately 240,000 clones detected, 80% to 85% appear once; the ten largest clones hold about a sixth. Source material: peripheral blood. The receptors were gathered from a woman aged 80 or over with active or convalescent COVID-19. The CDR3 runs from the conserved cysteine through the conserved F or W. D genes are given only for firm matches. Clone size is stated in some rows and not others, as once, few, many or a class when expanded.

J: TRBJ2-5; D: TRBD1; V: TRBV10-1; size: NA; CDR3: CASSVSSGQDQETQYF; DNA: TGCGCCAGCAGTGTTAGCTCGGGACAGGACCAAGAGACCCAGTACTTC
J: TRBJ1-4; D: NA; V: TRBV11-3; size: NA; CDR3: CASSLGGLATNEKLFF; DNA: TGTGCCAGCAGCTTGGGGGGATTGGCAACTAATGAAAAACTGTTTTTT
J: TRBJ2-3; D: TRBD1; V: TRBV6-2/TRBV6-3; size: NA; CDR3: CASSYSGQLGTDTQYF; DNA: TGTGCCAGCAGTTACTCGGGACAGCTAGGCACAGATACGCAGTATTTT
J: TRBJ1-3; D: TRBD1; V: TRBV6-1; size: NA; CDR3: CASSEDRGYTIYF; DNA: TGTGCCAGCAGCGAAGACAGGGGTTACACCATATATTTT
J: TRBJ2-7; D: NA; V: TRBV6-6; size: NA; CDR3: CASSRGDTYEQYF; DNA: TGTGCCAGCAGTCGAGGAGATACCTACGAGCAGTACTTC
J: TRBJ2-2; D: NA; V: TRBV29-1; size: NA; CDR3: CSVVGLHSNTGELFF; DNA: TGCAGCGTTGTGGGGCTCCACTCCAACACCGGGGAGCTGTTTTTT
J: TRBJ2-2; D: TRBD2; V: TRBV19; size: NA; CDR3: CASSNGLADPTGELFF; DNA: TGTGCCAGTAGTAACGGACTAGCGGACCCCACCGGGGAGCTGTTTTTT
J: TRBJ2-1; D: NA; V: TRBV24-1; size: NA; CDR3: CATSDAARGEQFF; DNA: TGTGCCACCAGTGATGCAGCCAGGGGTGAGCAGTTCTTC
J: TRBJ1-1; D: NA; V: TRBV3-1/TRBV3-2; size: once; CDR3: CASKRGLSGRNTEAFF; DNA: TGTGCCAGCAAGAGGGGGTTAAGTGGTAGGAACACTGAAGCTTTCTTT
J: TRBJ2-3; D: TRBD1; V: TRBV19; size: NA; CDR3: CASRDRGRGTDTQYF; DNA: TGTGCCAGTAGAGACAGGGGGCGAGGAACAGATACGCAGTATTTT
J: TRBJ2-3; D: NA; V: TRBV5-1; size: NA; CDR3: CASSFGGGKTDTQYF; DNA: TGCGCCAGCAGCTTCGGGGGTGGCAAAACAGATACGCAGTATTTT
J: TRBJ1-1; D: NA; V: TRBV28; size: NA; CDR3: CASLRGGSFMNTEAFF; DNA: TGTGCCAGTCTAAGAGGGGGATCTTTCATGAACACTGAAGCTTTCTTT
J: TRBJ2-6; D: NA; V: TRBV28; size: NA; CDR3: CATVGWTVGANVLTF; DNA: TGTGCCACCGTAGGGTGGACAGTTGGGGCCAACGTCCTGACTTTC
J: TRBJ2-5; D: TRBD1; V: TRBV5-5; size: few; CDR3: CASSYRDRTQETQYF; DNA: TGTGCCAGCAGCTACCGGGACAGAACTCAAGAGACCCAGTACTTC
J: TRBJ2-1; D: TRBD2; V: TRBV18; size: few; CDR3: CASSPNLELAGVDNLNEQFF; DNA: TGTGCCAGCTCACCAAACCTCGAACTAGCGGGGGTCGACAATCTCAATGAGCAGTTCTTC
J: TRBJ1-5; D: TRBD1; V: TRBV6-2/TRBV6-3; size: NA; CDR3: CASSHTFWDRDYSNQPQHF; DNA: TGTGCCAGCAGTCACACTTTCTGGGACAGGGATTATAGCAATCAGCCCCAGCATTTT
J: TRBJ2-1; D: NA; V: TRBV6-5; size: few; CDR3: CASSYSQAGPYNEQFF; DNA: TGTGCCAGCAGTTACTCCCAGGCAGGGCCCTACAATGAGCAGTTCTTC
J: TRBJ1-1; D: NA; V: TRBV6-5; size: NA; CDR3: CASSYADTRGTEAFF; DNA: TGTGCCAGCAGTTACGCGGACACCCGAGGAACTGAAGCTTTCTTT
J: TRBJ2-7; D: TRBD1; V: TRBV2; size: NA; CDR3: CASSGTGNYEQYF; DNA: TGTGCCAGCAGTGGGACAGGTAACTACGAGCAGTACTTC
J: TRBJ2-3; D: TRBD2; V: TRBV30; size: NA; CDR3: CAWSDRRAAGGVDTQYF; DNA: TGTGCCTGGAGCGACCGCAGGGCGGCGGGAGGAGTAGATACGCAGTATTTT
J: TRBJ2-3; D: NA; V: TRBV5-5; size: NA; CDR3: CASSLAQTASTDTQYF; DNA: TGTGCCAGCAGCTTGGCCCAAACTGCTAGCACAGATACGCAGTATTTT
J: TRBJ1-5; D: TRBD1; V: TRBV6-6; size: NA; CDR3: CASDETGGFQPQHF; DNA: TGTGCCAGCGACGAGACAGGGGGTTTTCAGCCCCAGCATTTT
J: TRBJ2-1; D: TRBD2; V: TRBV11-2; size: NA; CDR3: CASSYSLSSGRENEQFF; DNA: TGTGCCAGCAGCTACTCTCTCTCTAGCGGGAGGGAGAATGAGCAGTTCTTC
J: TRBJ2-3; D: NA; V: TRBV27; size: NA; CDR3: CASSFGDTQYF; DNA: TGTGCCAGCAGTTTCGGTGATACGCAGTATTTT
J: TRBJ2-4; D: NA; V: TRBV12-3/TRBV12-4; size: NA; CDR3: CASSSDSKNIQYF; DNA: TGTGCCAGCAGCTCGGACTCCAAAAACATTCAGTACTTC
J: TRBJ2-3; D: TRBD1; V: TRBV5-1; size: NA; CDR3: CASSVIGQETASTQYF; DNA: TGCGCCAGCAGCGTCATCGGACAGGAGACCGCGTCTACGCAGTATTTT
J: TRBJ2-7; D: NA; V: TRBV6-5; size: NA; CDR3: CASNPQGPPSYEQYF; DNA: TGTGCCAGCAACCCACAGGGTCCCCCCTCCTACGAGCAGTACTTC
J: TRBJ1-5; D: TRBD1; V: TRBV4-3; size: NA; CDR3: CASSQEYATGWPQPQHF; DNA: TGCGCCAGCAGCCAAGAGTACGCGACAGGGTGGCCTCAGCCCCAGCATTTT
J: TRBJ2-7; D: NA; V: TRBV2; size: NA; CDR3: CASSETSGGFDEQYF; DNA: TGTGCCAGCAGTGAAACGTCAGGGGGGTTTGATGAGCAGTACTTC
J: TRBJ1-3; D: TRBD1; V: TRBV4-2; size: NA; CDR3: CASSQPTGEENTIYF; DNA: TGTGCCAGCAGCCAACCGACAGGGGAGGAAAACACCATATATTTT
J: TRBJ1-2; D: NA; V: TRBV30; size: NA; CDR3: CAWFGRGRQYGYTF; DNA: TGTGCCTGGTTCGGGCGGGGGCGCCAATATGGCTACACCTTC
J: TRBJ1-2; D: NA; V: TRBV30; size: NA; CDR3: CASTAGDGYGYTF; DNA: TGTGCCTCGACAGCAGGGGACGGCTATGGCTACACCTTC
J: TRBJ1-2; D: NA; V: TRBV6-1; size: few; CDR3: CASSRPGVDNGYTF; DNA: TGTGCCAGCAGCCGCCCAGGGGTGGATAATGGCTACACCTTC
J: TRBJ1-1; D: NA; V: TRBV5-6; size: NA; CDR3: CASSLRGSGAFF; DNA: TGTGCCAGCAGCTTGAGAGGCAGCGGAGCTTTCTTT
J: TRBJ2-1; D: TRBD2; V: TRBV7-3; size: NA; CDR3: CASSPRLAENNEQFF; DNA: TGTGCCAGCAGCCCAAGACTAGCGGAAAACAATGAGCAGTTCTTC
J: TRBJ1-4; D: TRBD1; V: TRBV9; size: NA; CDR3: CASSSGTADEKLFF; DNA: TGTGCCAGCAGCTCGGGGACAGCTGATGAAAAACTGTTTTTT
J: TRBJ2-7; D: TRBD2; V: TRBV7-2; size: NA; CDR3: CASSSGRNYEQYF; DNA: TGTGCCAGCAGTAGCGGGAGAAACTACGAGCAGTACTTC
J: TRBJ2-6; D: NA; V: TRBV27; size: NA; CDR3: CASSLRDTSGANVLTF; DNA: TGTGCCAGCAGTTTACGGGACACCTCTGGGGCCAACGTCCTGACTTTC
J: TRBJ2-5; D: TRBD2; V: TRBV11-3; size: NA; CDR3: CASSPTSGAETQYF; DNA: TGTGCCAGCAGCCCGACTAGCGGGGCAGAGACCCAGTACTTC
J: TRBJ2-3; D: TRBD2; V: TRBV7-3; size: NA; CDR3: CASSPGGSTDTQYF; DNA: TGTGCCAGCAGCCCGGGGGGGAGTACAGATACGCAGTATTTT
J: TRBJ2-7; D: TRBD2; V: TRBV19; size: NA; CDR3: CASRHLAGGGYEQYF; DNA: TGTGCCAGTAGGCACTTAGCGGGAGGCGGCTACGAGCAGTACTTC
J: TRBJ2-3; D: NA; V: TRBV7-3; size: NA; CDR3: CASSRNDRTDTQYF; DNA: TGTGCCAGCAGCCGAAACGATAGAACAGATACGCAGTATTTT
J: TRBJ1-3; D: TRBD1; V: TRBV3-1/TRBV3-2; size: NA; CDR3: CASSTGGNGNTIYF; DNA: TGTGCCAGCAGCACAGGGGGCAATGGAAACACCATATATTTT
J: TRBJ1-2; D: TRBD1; V: TRBV4-3; size: NA; CDR3: CASSQEDVRDRANYGYTF; DNA: TGCGCCAGCAGCCAAGAAGATGTGCGGGACAGAGCTAACTATGGCTACACCTTC
J: TRBJ1-3; D: TRBD1; V: TRBV12-5; size: NA; CDR3: CASGLLNRGGGNTIYF; DNA: TGTGCTAGTGGTTTGTTAAACAGGGGCGGCGGAAACACCATATATTTT